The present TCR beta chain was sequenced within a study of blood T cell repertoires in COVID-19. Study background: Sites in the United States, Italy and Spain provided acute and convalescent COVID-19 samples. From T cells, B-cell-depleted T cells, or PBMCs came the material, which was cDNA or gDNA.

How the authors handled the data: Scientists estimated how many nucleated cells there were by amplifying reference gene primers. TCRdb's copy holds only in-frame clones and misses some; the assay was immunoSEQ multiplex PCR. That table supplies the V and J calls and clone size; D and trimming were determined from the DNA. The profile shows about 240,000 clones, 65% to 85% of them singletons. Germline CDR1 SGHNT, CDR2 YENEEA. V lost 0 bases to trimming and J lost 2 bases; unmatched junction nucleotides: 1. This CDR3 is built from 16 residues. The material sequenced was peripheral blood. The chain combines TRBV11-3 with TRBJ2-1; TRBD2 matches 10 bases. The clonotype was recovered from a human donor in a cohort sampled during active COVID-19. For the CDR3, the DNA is TGTGCCAGCAGCTTAGAAGCGGGAGGGCCCTACAATGAGCAGTTCTTC. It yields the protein CASSLEAGGPYNEQFF.